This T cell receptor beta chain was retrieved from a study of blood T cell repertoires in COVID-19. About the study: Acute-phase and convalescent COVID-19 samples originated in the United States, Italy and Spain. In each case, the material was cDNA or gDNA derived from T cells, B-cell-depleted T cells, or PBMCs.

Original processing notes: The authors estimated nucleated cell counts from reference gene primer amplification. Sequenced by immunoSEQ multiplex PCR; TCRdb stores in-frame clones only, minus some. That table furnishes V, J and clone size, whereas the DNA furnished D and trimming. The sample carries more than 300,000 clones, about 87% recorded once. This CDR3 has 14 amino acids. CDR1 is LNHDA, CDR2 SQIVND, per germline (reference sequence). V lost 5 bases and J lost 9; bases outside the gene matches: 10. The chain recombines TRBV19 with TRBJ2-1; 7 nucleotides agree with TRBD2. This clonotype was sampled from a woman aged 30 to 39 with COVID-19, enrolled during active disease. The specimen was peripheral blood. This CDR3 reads CASSFEVRLAEQFF. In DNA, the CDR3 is TGTGCCAGTAGTTTTGAGGTACGACTAGCTGAGCAGTTCTTC.